This T cell receptor beta chain emerged from a study of blood T cell repertoires in COVID-19. In its sample, this clone was seen many times. The method was immunoSEQ multiplex PCR; TCRdb's version includes in-frame clones alone and lacks a portion of them. The sample consists of around 200,000 clones, about 85% of them appearing once. This clonotype was sampled from a person between 65 and 79 years old with COVID-19, enrolled during active disease. What was sequenced was peripheral blood.

In DNA form, the CDR3 reads TGTGCCAGCAGTTACCAAGGGACAGGGAGGCATCCCTACGAGCAGTACTTC. Translated, it gives CASSYQGTGRHPYEQYF. J is TRBJ2-7 and V is TRBV6-2 or TRBV6-3, with 9 bases identical to TRBD1. V shed 2 bases, J shed 2 bases, and the junction held 10 bases outside the gene matches. The CDR3 covers 17 residues. Germline V gene lookup returns CDR1 MNHEY and CDR2 SVGEGT.